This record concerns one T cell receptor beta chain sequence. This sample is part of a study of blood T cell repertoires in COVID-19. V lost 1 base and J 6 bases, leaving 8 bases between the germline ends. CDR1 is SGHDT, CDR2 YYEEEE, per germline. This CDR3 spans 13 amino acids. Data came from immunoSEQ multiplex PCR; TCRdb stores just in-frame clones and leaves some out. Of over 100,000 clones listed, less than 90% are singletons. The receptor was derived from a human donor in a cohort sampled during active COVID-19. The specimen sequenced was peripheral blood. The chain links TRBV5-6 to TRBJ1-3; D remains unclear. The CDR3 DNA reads TGTGCCAGCAGCTTGAATGTGGCAAACACCATATATTTT. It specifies CASSLNVANTIYF.